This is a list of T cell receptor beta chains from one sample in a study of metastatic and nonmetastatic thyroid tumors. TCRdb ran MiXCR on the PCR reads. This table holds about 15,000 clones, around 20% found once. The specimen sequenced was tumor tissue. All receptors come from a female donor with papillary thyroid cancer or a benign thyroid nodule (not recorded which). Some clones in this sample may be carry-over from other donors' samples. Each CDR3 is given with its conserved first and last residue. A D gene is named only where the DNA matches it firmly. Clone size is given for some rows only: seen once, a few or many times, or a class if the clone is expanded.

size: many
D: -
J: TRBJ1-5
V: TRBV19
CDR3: CASSRTGDRQPQHF
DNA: TGTGCCAGTTCCAGAACGGGGGACCGCCAGCCCCAGCATTTT

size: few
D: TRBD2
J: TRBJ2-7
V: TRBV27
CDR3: CASSPKGLAGNEQYF
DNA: TGTGCCAGCAGCCCCAAGGGACTAGCGGGAAACGAGCAGTACTTC

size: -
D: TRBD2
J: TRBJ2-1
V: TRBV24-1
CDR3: CATSDLQAGGGNEQFF
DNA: TGTGCCACCAGTGATTTGCAAGCGGGAGGGGGCAATGAGCAGTTCTTC

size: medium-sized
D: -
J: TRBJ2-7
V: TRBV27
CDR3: CASSEPIREQQYF
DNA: TGTGCCAGCAGCGAACCGATCCGGGAGCAGCAGTACTTC

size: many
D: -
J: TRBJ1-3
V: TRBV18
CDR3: CASSPYDLGQNSGNTIYF
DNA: TGTGCCAGCTCACCATACGATTTGGGACAAAACTCTGGAAACACCATATATTTT

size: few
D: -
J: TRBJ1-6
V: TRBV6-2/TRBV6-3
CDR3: CASRTSGSSPLHF
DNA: TGTGCCAGTCGAACCTCCGGTAGCTCACCCCTCCACTTT

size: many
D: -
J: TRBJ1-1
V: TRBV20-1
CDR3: CSARRAPRGNTEAFF
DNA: TGCAGTGCTAGGAGGGCCCCTAGGGGGAACACTGAAGCTTTCTTT

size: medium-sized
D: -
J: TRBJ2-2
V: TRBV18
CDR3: CASSPRQADTGELFF
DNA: TGTGCCAGCTCACCACGACAGGCGGACACCGGGGAGCTGTTTTTT

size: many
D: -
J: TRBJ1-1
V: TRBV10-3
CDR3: CAISESVREIDTEAFF
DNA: TGTGCCATCAGTGAGTCAGTGAGGGAGATAGACACTGAAGCTTTCTTT

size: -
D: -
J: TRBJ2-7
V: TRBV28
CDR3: CASSPPGWLLSYEQYF
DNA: TGTGCCAGCAGCCCTCCCGGATGGCTGCTTTCCTACGAGCAGTACTTC

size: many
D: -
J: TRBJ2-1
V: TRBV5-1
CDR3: CASQRVDSYNEQFF
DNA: TGCGCCTCCCAGCGGGTGGACTCCTACAATGAGCAGTTCTTC

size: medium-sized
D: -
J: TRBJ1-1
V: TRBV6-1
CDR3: CASSFSTKQGAEAFF
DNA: TGTGCCAGCAGTTTTTCGACGAAACAGGGCGCTGAAGCTTTCTTT

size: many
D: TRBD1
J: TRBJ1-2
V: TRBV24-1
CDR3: CATSDLGPDRVYGYTF
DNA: TGTGCCACCAGTGATTTAGGGCCGGACAGGGTCTATGGCTACACCTTC

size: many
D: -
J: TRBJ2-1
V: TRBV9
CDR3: CASSVAGISYNEQFF
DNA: TGTGCCAGCAGCGTAGCCGGGATATCCTACAATGAGCAGTTCTTC

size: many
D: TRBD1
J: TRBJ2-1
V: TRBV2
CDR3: CASSVLQGAGMVGFF
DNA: TGTGCCAGCAGTGTCCTCCAGGGGGCCGGAATGGTTGGGTTCTTC

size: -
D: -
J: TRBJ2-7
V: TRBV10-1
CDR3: CASSDPGLPYEQYF
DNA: TGCGCCAGCAGTGACCCGGGACTTCCCTACGAGCAGTACTTC

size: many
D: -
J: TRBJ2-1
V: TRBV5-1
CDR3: CASRRGGAVYNEQFF
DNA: TGCGCCAGCAGGCGAGGGGGAGCAGTGTACAATGAGCAGTTCTTC

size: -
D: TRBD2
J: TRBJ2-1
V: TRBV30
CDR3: CAWSASGSYEQFF
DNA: TGTGCCTGGAGTGCTAGCGGGAGCTATGAGCAGTTCTTC

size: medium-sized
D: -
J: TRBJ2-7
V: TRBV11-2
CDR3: CASSFGAGGIEQYF
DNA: -

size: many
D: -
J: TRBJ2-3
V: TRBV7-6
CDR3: CASSLSLDSASTDTQYF
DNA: TGTGCCAGCAGCTTATCTCTGGACAGTGCTAGCACAGATACGCAGTATTTT

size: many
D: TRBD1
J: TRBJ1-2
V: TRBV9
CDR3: CASSLDRGVYGYTF
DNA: TGTGCCAGCAGCTTAGACAGGGGGGTCTATGGCTACACCTTC

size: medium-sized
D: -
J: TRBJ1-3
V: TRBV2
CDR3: CASRTGFAGNTIYF
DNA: TGTGCCAGCCGAACGGGATTCGCCGGAAACACCATATATTTT

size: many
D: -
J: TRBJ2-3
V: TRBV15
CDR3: CATSRDVGDTQYF
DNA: TGTGCCACCAGCAGAGATGTGGGAGATACGCAGTATTTT

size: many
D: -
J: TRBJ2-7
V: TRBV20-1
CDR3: CSGVGREQYF
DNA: TGCAGTGGAGTGGGGCGCGAGCAGTACTTC

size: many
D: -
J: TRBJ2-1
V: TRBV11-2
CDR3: CASSIGVGPNEQFF
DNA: TGTGCCAGCAGCATAGGAGTAGGGCCGAATGAGCAGTTCTTC

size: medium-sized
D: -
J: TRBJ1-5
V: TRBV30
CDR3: CAWSRWGVNQPQHF
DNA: TGTGCCTGGAGTCGATGGGGGGTTAATCAGCCCCAGCATTTT

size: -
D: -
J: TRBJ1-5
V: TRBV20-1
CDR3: CSASVPGVISNQPQHF
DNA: TGCAGTGCTAGCGTCCCAGGGGTAATTAGCAATCAGCCCCAGCATTTT

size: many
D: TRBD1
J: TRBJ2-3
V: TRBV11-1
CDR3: CASSYTGTGFTDTQYF
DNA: TGTGCCAGCAGCTACACCGGGACAGGCTTCACAGATACGCAGTATTTT

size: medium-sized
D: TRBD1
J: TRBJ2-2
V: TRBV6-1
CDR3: CASSPPTGGPTGELFF
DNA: TGTGCCAGCAGCCCTCCAACAGGGGGCCCCACCGGGGAGCTGTTTTTT

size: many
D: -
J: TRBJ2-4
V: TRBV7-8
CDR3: CASSFWGVENIQYF
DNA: TGTGCCAGCAGTTTTTGGGGGGTCGAAAACATTCAGTACTTC

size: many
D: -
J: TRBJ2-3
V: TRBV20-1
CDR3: CSARSSTDTQYF
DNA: TGCAGTGCTAGGTCTAGCACAGATACGCAGTATTTT

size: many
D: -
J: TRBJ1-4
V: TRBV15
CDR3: CATSGRATGKLFF
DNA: TGTGCCACCAGCGGACGGGCCACGGGAAAACTGTTTTTT

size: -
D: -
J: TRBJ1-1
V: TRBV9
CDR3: CASSVASWVAFF
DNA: TGTGCCAGCAGCGTAGCTTCATGGGTGGCTTTCTTT

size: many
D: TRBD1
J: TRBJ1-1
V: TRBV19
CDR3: CASRTRQTGGTEAFF
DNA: TGTGCCAGTAGAACCCGTCAGACAGGGGGCACTGAAGCTTTCTTT

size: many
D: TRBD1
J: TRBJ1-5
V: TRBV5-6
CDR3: CASSAEGAWGQPQHF
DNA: TGTGCCAGCAGCGCCGAGGGGGCTTGGGGTCAGCCCCAGCATTTT

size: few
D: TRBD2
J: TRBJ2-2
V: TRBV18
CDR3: CASSPPLGRRPGELFF
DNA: TGTGCCAGCTCACCACCTCTCGGGAGGAGGCCCGGGGAGCTGTTTTTT

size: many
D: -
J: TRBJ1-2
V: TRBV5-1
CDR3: CASSLRQVDLYGYTF
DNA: TGCGCCAGCAGCTTAAGACAGGTGGACCTCTATGGCTACACCTTC

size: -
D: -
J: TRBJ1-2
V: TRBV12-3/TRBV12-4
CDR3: CASRPGGSGYTF
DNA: TGTGCCAGTAGGCCCGGGGGGAGTGGCTACACCTTC

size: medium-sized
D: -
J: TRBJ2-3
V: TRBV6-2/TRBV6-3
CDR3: CASSPMGVTDTQYF
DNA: TGTGCCAGCAGCCCCATGGGAGTCACAGATACGCAGTATTTT

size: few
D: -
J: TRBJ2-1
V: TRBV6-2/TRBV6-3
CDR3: CASSGGTEQFF
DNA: TGTGCCAGCAGCGGTGGTACTGAGCAGTTCTTC

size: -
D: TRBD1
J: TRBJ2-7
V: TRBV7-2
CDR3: CASSLAFRQGAVEQYF
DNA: TGTGCCAGCAGCTTAGCTTTCCGACAGGGGGCTGTCGAGCAGTACTTC

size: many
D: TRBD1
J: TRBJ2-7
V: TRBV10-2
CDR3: CASDRTGNEQYF
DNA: TGCGCCAGCGATAGGACAGGGAACGAGCAGTACTTC

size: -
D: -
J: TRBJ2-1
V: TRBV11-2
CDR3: CASSLGGQIYNEQFF
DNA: TGTGCCAGCAGCTTAGGGGGACAAATCTACAATGAGCAGTTCTTC

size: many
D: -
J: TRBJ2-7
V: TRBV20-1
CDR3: CSLSRTLNEQYF
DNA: TGCAGTCTCTCCCGAACCCTTAACGAGCAGTACTTC

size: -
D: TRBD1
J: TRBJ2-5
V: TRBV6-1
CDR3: CASSESRTGGPETQYF
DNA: TGTGCCAGCAGTGAATCCCGGACAGGGGGCCCAGAGACCCAGTACTTC

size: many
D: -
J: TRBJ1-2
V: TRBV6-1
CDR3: CASTSDPADGYTF
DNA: TGTGCCAGCACCTCGGACCCCGCGGATGGCTACACCTTC

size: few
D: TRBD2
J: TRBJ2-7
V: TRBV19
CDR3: CASSSGTSGSQYF
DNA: TGTGCCAGTAGTTCCGGGACTAGCGGGAGTCAGTACTTC

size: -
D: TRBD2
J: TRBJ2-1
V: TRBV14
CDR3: CASIQDLWTSGNYNEQFF
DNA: TGTGCCAGCATCCAAGATTTGTGGACTAGCGGTAACTACAATGAGCAGTTCTTC

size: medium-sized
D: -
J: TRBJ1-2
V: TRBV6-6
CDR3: CASSYNGEVNYGYTF
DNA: TGTGCCAGCAGTTACAACGGGGAGGTTAACTATGGCTACACCTTC

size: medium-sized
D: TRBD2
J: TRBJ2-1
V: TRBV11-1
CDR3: CASSLGGAAGGYNEQFF
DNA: TGTGCCAGCAGCTTGGGGGGTGCAGCGGGAGGGTACAATGAGCAGTTCTTC

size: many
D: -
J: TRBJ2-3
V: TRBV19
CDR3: CASNQRGGTDTQYF
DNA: TGTGCCAGTAACCAGAGAGGGGGCACAGATACGCAGTATTTT